The clone carrying this T cell receptor (beta chain) was seen only once. The target antigen is unknown. These data originate in a study of chemoradiotherapy in HPV16-positive cancers. Study details: Functional T-cell assays on a couple of HPV16-positive patients' cells defined candidate HPV-specific clones and common TCR motifs.

Sequencing used immunoSEQ multiplex PCR; TCRdb keeps in-frame clones, though not all of them. This table holds tens of thousands of clones, 75% to 85% found once. Repeated repertoire sampling spanned the course of chemoradiotherapy. Study outcomes and limitations: In HPV16-positive patients, HPV-responsive T-cell expansion tracked better recurrence-free survival. Candidate HPV-specific clones and E7-related TCR motifs grew in tumor during treatment.

V dropped 2 bases and J dropped 2 bases, with 13 bases sitting between them. Germline V gene sequence: CDR1 SEHNR, CDR2 FQNEAQ (reference sequence). The CDR3 extends over 15 amino acids. This specimen consisted of blood, obtained from a patient who underwent chemoradiotherapy. The TCR was taken from a human donor with HPV-associated anogenital cancer. The V and J genes are TRBV7-9 and TRBJ2-7, with D perhaps TRBD2 (5 bases). The CDR3 protein is CASSLRESAPYEQYF. The CDR3 DNA reads TGTGCCAGCAGCTTAAGGGAGTCCGCCCCCTACGAGCAGTACTTC.